This record looks at one T cell receptor beta chain sequence and its context. Its antigen remains unknown. This sample was taken from a study of blood T cells in healthy people across ages. PCR was performed a second time for about 6 to 12 cycles using a sample-barcoded 5' primer and a J-beta primer mix. TCRdb processed the 5' RACE reads anew with MiXCR; each CDR3 protein has one entry. The table lists approximately 2,000,000 distinct CDR3 sequences, about two fifths of them singletons. Per sample, extraction of total RNA gave at least 5.5 micrograms in every case. J was trimmed by 5 bases and V by 1 base; bases with no gene match: 5. CDR3 length equals 13 residues. Per the germline V gene, CDR1 is SQVTM and CDR2 is ANQGSEA. Study-level points and caveats: TCR beta diversity per million T cells fell roughly linearly with age.

The sequenced material came from blood. The sequence derives from a human donor in good health. V gene TRBV29-1 combines with J gene TRBJ2-7, with 7 bases aligning to TRBD1. The CDR3 DNA sequence: TGCAGCGTTGAAGTGACAGGGCAGGACGAGCAGTACTTC. It is translated as CSVEVTGQDEQYF.